A selection of T cell receptor beta chains follows, all from one sample in a study of shared clonotypes between healthy human individuals. Here immunoSEQ multiplex PCR was the method, and the copy in TCRdb shows in-frame clones only, minus some. Found here are a few hundred thousand clones, about 74% of them singletons; the top ten hold 10% to 13%. Material: memory CD4+ T cells sorted from blood. The receptors were gathered from a man aged 25-40 years in good health. CDR3s include the opening cysteine and the closing phenylalanine or tryptophan. A D gene is named only where the DNA matches it firmly. Clone size, where shown, is once, few, many, or a class for clones that have expanded.

d_call: -
v_call: TRBV10-1
clone_size: few
j_call: TRBJ1-2
cdr3_length: 11
cdr3_aa: CASSAGFGYTF
cdr3_nt: TGCGCCAGCAGTGCGGGGTTTGGCTACACCTTC

d_call: -
v_call: TRBV5-1
clone_size: -
j_call: TRBJ2-2
cdr3_length: 15
cdr3_aa: CASSSSGVRTGELFF
cdr3_nt: TGCGCCAGCAGCTCGAGTGGAGTAAGAACCGGGGAGCTGTTTTTT

d_call: TRBD1
v_call: TRBV28
clone_size: -
j_call: TRBJ2-5
cdr3_length: 14
cdr3_aa: CASSTRTGEETQYF
cdr3_nt: TGTGCCAGCAGCACCAGGACAGGGGAAGAGACCCAGTACTTC

d_call: -
v_call: TRBV28
clone_size: -
j_call: TRBJ1-1
cdr3_length: 13
cdr3_aa: CASSTTANTEAFF
cdr3_nt: TGTGCCAGCAGTACGACAGCGAACACTGAAGCTTTCTTT

d_call: TRBD2
v_call: TRBV9
clone_size: few
j_call: TRBJ2-5
cdr3_length: 16
cdr3_aa: CASSRGTSGIQETQYF
cdr3_nt: TGTGCCAGCAGCAGAGGGACTAGCGGGATCCAAGAGACCCAGTACTTC

d_call: -
v_call: TRBV9
clone_size: -
j_call: TRBJ2-3
cdr3_length: 14
cdr3_aa: CASSTGSSTDTQYF
cdr3_nt: TGTGCCAGCAGCACCGGCTCCTCCACAGATACGCAGTATTTT

d_call: TRBD2
v_call: TRBV11-3
clone_size: -
j_call: TRBJ2-1
cdr3_length: 12
cdr3_aa: CASRAGDNEQFF
cdr3_nt: TGTGCCAGCAGGGCGGGGGACAATGAGCAGTTCTTC

d_call: -
v_call: TRBV28
clone_size: -
j_call: TRBJ1-1
cdr3_length: 14
cdr3_aa: CASSLSLMNTEAFF
cdr3_nt: TGTGCCAGCAGTTTAAGCCTGATGAACACTGAAGCTTTCTTT

d_call: -
v_call: TRBV2
clone_size: few
j_call: TRBJ1-5
cdr3_length: 14
cdr3_aa: CASSFRQSDQPQHF
cdr3_nt: TGTGCCAGCAGCTTCCGACAGTCGGATCAGCCCCAGCATTTT

d_call: -
v_call: TRBV19
clone_size: -
j_call: TRBJ1-2
cdr3_length: 14
cdr3_aa: CASSISGANYGYTF
cdr3_nt: TGTGCCAGTAGTATCTCCGGAGCTAACTATGGCTACACCTTC

d_call: -
v_call: TRBV5-1
clone_size: once
j_call: TRBJ1-2
cdr3_length: 14
cdr3_aa: CASSSDGANYGYTF
cdr3_nt: TGCGCCAGCAGCTCGGACGGAGCTAACTATGGCTACACCTTC

d_call: TRBD2
v_call: TRBV28
clone_size: -
j_call: TRBJ2-5
cdr3_length: 16
cdr3_aa: CASSSGLAGEQETQYF
cdr3_nt: TGTGCCAGCAGTTCGGGACTAGCGGGGGAGCAAGAGACCCAGTACTTC

d_call: -
v_call: TRBV7-2
clone_size: -
j_call: TRBJ2-7
cdr3_length: 14
cdr3_aa: CASSLRLGLYEQYF
cdr3_nt: TGTGCCAGCAGTCTTCGGCTGGGGTTGTACGAGCAGTACTTC

d_call: TRBD1
v_call: TRBV5-1
clone_size: -
j_call: TRBJ1-6
cdr3_length: 14
cdr3_aa: CASSLGTENSPLHF
cdr3_nt: TGCGCCAGCAGCCTCGGGACAGAGAATTCACCCCTCCACTTT

d_call: -
v_call: TRBV2
clone_size: -
j_call: TRBJ2-7
cdr3_length: 15
cdr3_aa: CASREGGTVSYEQYF
cdr3_nt: TGTGCCAGCAGAGAGGGGGGGACAGTTTCCTACGAGCAGTACTTC

d_call: -
v_call: TRBV7-2
clone_size: many
j_call: TRBJ2-2
cdr3_length: 14
cdr3_aa: CASSLGWAAGELFF
cdr3_nt: TGTGCCAGCAGCTTAGGATGGGCCGCCGGGGAGCTGTTTTTT

d_call: -
v_call: TRBV18
clone_size: -
j_call: TRBJ2-1
cdr3_length: 12
cdr3_aa: CASSPISNEQFF
cdr3_nt: TGTGCCAGCTCACCTATCAGCAATGAGCAGTTCTTC

d_call: -
v_call: TRBV18
clone_size: few
j_call: TRBJ2-5
cdr3_length: 13
cdr3_aa: CASSIRAQETQYF
cdr3_nt: TGTGCCAGCTCAATCAGAGCTCAAGAGACCCAGTACTTC

d_call: -
v_call: TRBV5-4
clone_size: -
j_call: TRBJ1-2
cdr3_length: 15
cdr3_aa: CASSLALQGTYGYTF
cdr3_nt: TGTGCCAGCAGCTTGGCTTTACAGGGAACCTATGGCTACACCTTC

d_call: -
v_call: TRBV6-1
clone_size: -
j_call: TRBJ1-1
cdr3_length: 14
cdr3_aa: CASSATLQGTEAFF
cdr3_nt: TGTGCCAGCAGTGCAACCCTGCAAGGCACTGAAGCTTTCTTT

d_call: -
v_call: TRBV5-1
clone_size: -
j_call: TRBJ2-1
cdr3_length: 14
cdr3_aa: CASSLEVVPGSQFF
cdr3_nt: TGCGCCAGCAGCTTGGAGGTGGTTCCCGGGTCGCAGTTCTTC

d_call: -
v_call: TRBV27
clone_size: -
j_call: TRBJ2-3
cdr3_length: 13
cdr3_aa: CASRITSTDTQYF
cdr3_nt: TGTGCCAGCCGCATCACTAGCACAGATACGCAGTATTTT

d_call: TRBD1
v_call: TRBV29-1
clone_size: -
j_call: TRBJ2-2
cdr3_length: 14
cdr3_aa: CSVGWDRTTGELFF
cdr3_nt: TGCAGCGTTGGGTGGGACAGGACCACCGGGGAGCTGTTTTTT

d_call: TRBD1
v_call: TRBV2
clone_size: once
j_call: TRBJ2-7
cdr3_length: 15
cdr3_aa: CAGRQGAVISYEQYF
cdr3_nt: TGTGCCGGCAGGCAGGGGGCGGTGATCTCCTACGAGCAGTACTTC

d_call: -
v_call: TRBV14
clone_size: -
j_call: TRBJ2-7
cdr3_length: 15
cdr3_aa: CASSQVGGAPGEQYF
cdr3_nt: TGTGCCAGCAGCCAAGTCGGAGGGGCCCCCGGCGAGCAGTACTTC

d_call: -
v_call: TRBV18
clone_size: -
j_call: TRBJ2-3
cdr3_length: 15
cdr3_aa: CASSPLTGLTDTQYF
cdr3_nt: TGTGCCAGCTCACCATTGACAGGCCTCACAGATACGCAGTATTTT

d_call: -
v_call: TRBV19
clone_size: -
j_call: TRBJ2-1
cdr3_length: 15
cdr3_aa: CASSGSGTWWNEQFF
cdr3_nt: TGTGCCAGTAGTGGGTCCGGGACTTGGTGGAATGAGCAGTTCTTC

d_call: -
v_call: TRBV14
clone_size: -
j_call: TRBJ2-7
cdr3_length: 12
cdr3_aa: CASSQESWEQYF
cdr3_nt: TGTGCCAGCAGCCAAGAGTCGTGGGAGCAGTACTTC

d_call: -
v_call: TRBV5-1
clone_size: -
j_call: TRBJ2-2
cdr3_length: 12
cdr3_aa: CASSHQGGELFF
cdr3_nt: TGCGCCAGCAGCCACCAAGGCGGGGAGCTGTTTTTT

d_call: TRBD2
v_call: TRBV5-5
clone_size: -
j_call: TRBJ2-2
cdr3_length: 15
cdr3_aa: CASSFQLAPTGELFF
cdr3_nt: TGTGCCAGCAGCTTCCAACTAGCGCCCACCGGGGAGCTGTTTTTT

d_call: -
v_call: TRBV28
clone_size: once
j_call: TRBJ2-5
cdr3_length: 13
cdr3_aa: CASSQGQLGTQYF
cdr3_nt: TGTGCCAGCAGTCAAGGACAGCTTGGGACCCAGTACTTC

d_call: TRBD1
v_call: TRBV30
clone_size: -
j_call: TRBJ2-7
cdr3_length: 14
cdr3_aa: CAWSRQGGTYEQYF
cdr3_nt: TGTGCCTGGAGTCGACAGGGTGGGACCTACGAGCAGTACTTC

d_call: TRBD2
v_call: TRBV9
clone_size: -
j_call: TRBJ2-2
cdr3_length: 16
cdr3_aa: CASSVGLAGDPGELFF
cdr3_nt: TGTGCCAGCAGCGTAGGACTAGCGGGAGATCCCGGGGAGCTGTTTTTT

d_call: TRBD1
v_call: TRBV7-2
clone_size: once
j_call: TRBJ2-2
cdr3_length: 19
cdr3_aa: CASSLRTPSGQGIRGELFF
cdr3_nt: TGTGCCAGCAGCTTACGAACACCTTCGGGACAGGGGATTCGCGGGGAGCTGTTTTTT

d_call: -
v_call: TRBV28
clone_size: -
j_call: TRBJ1-5
cdr3_length: 15
cdr3_aa: CASSRPGSPHQPQHF
cdr3_nt: TGTGCCAGCAGCCGCCCCGGATCCCCGCATCAGCCCCAGCATTTT

d_call: TRBD2
v_call: TRBV19
clone_size: -
j_call: TRBJ2-1
cdr3_length: 15
cdr3_aa: CASSITAGPYNEQFF
cdr3_nt: TGTGCCAGTAGTATAACAGCGGGACCATACAATGAGCAGTTCTTC

d_call: -
v_call: TRBV29-1
clone_size: -
j_call: TRBJ1-1
cdr3_length: 12
cdr3_aa: CSVRQPQAEAFF
cdr3_nt: TGCAGCGTTCGCCAGCCACAGGCTGAAGCTTTCTTT

d_call: -
v_call: TRBV25-1
clone_size: -
j_call: TRBJ1-3
cdr3_length: 15
cdr3_aa: CASSDGLHSGNTIYF
cdr3_nt: TGTGCCAGCAGTGATGGGCTACACTCTGGAAACACCATATATTTT

d_call: -
v_call: TRBV5-1
clone_size: -
j_call: TRBJ2-7
cdr3_length: 15
cdr3_aa: CASSLAGTGPYEQYF
cdr3_nt: TGCGCCAGCAGCTTGGCGGGGACCGGACCTTACGAGCAGTACTTC

d_call: -
v_call: TRBV10-3
clone_size: few
j_call: TRBJ1-5
cdr3_length: 14
cdr3_aa: CAISESGGDQPQHF
cdr3_nt: TGTGCCATCAGTGAGTCAGGAGGGGATCAGCCCCAGCATTTT

d_call: TRBD1
v_call: TRBV7-9
clone_size: -
j_call: TRBJ1-2
cdr3_length: 16
cdr3_aa: CASSLRQGEGNYGYTF
cdr3_nt: TGTGCCAGCAGCCTCAGGCAGGGGGAAGGAAACTATGGCTACACCTTC

d_call: -
v_call: TRBV5-5
clone_size: -
j_call: TRBJ2-5
cdr3_length: 16
cdr3_aa: CASSLIPGLAQETQYF
cdr3_nt: TGTGCCAGCAGCTTGATCCCAGGGCTAGCCCAAGAGACCCAGTACTTC

d_call: -
v_call: TRBV9
clone_size: -
j_call: TRBJ1-4
cdr3_length: 14
cdr3_aa: CASSGDVFSEKLFF
cdr3_nt: TGTGCCAGCAGCGGGGACGTATTTAGTGAAAAACTGTTTTTT

d_call: -
v_call: TRBV5-1
clone_size: once
j_call: TRBJ2-7
cdr3_length: 12
cdr3_aa: CASREGLYEQYF
cdr3_nt: TGCGCCAGCAGGGAGGGACTTTACGAGCAGTACTTC

d_call: -
v_call: TRBV6-1
clone_size: many
j_call: TRBJ2-3
cdr3_length: 11
cdr3_aa: CASSVFYTQYF
cdr3_nt: TGTGCCAGCAGCGTCTTCTATACGCAGTATTTT

d_call: -
v_call: TRBV6-6
clone_size: -
j_call: TRBJ1-1
cdr3_length: 14
cdr3_aa: CASSPTGGNTEAFF
cdr3_nt: TGTGCCAGCAGTCCCACCGGGGGGAACACTGAAGCTTTCTTT

d_call: TRBD2
v_call: TRBV9
clone_size: -
j_call: TRBJ2-7
cdr3_length: 15
cdr3_aa: CASSVAGTSGYEQYF
cdr3_nt: TGTGCCAGCAGCGTAGCAGGGACTAGCGGCTACGAGCAGTACTTC

d_call: -
v_call: TRBV29-1
clone_size: -
j_call: TRBJ2-2
cdr3_length: 13
cdr3_aa: CSGRTVNTGELFF
cdr3_nt: TGCAGCGGGAGGACTGTGAACACCGGGGAGCTGTTTTTT

d_call: -
v_call: TRBV7-2
clone_size: few
j_call: TRBJ2-3
cdr3_length: 13
cdr3_aa: CASTTVRTDTQYF
cdr3_nt: TGTGCCAGCACCACTGTAAGGACAGATACGCAGTATTTT

d_call: TRBD2
v_call: TRBV7-2
clone_size: -
j_call: TRBJ2-1
cdr3_length: 14
cdr3_aa: CASSVGLAYGEQFF
cdr3_nt: TGTGCCAGCAGCGTGGGACTAGCGTACGGTGAGCAGTTCTTC

d_call: -
v_call: TRBV5-4
clone_size: -
j_call: TRBJ2-3
cdr3_length: 15
cdr3_aa: CASSLPLADTDTQYF
cdr3_nt: TGTGCCAGCAGCCTGCCTCTGGCGGACACAGATACGCAGTATTTT

d_call: -
v_call: TRBV5-1
clone_size: -
j_call: TRBJ2-7
cdr3_length: 14
cdr3_aa: CASSLELSSYEQYF
cdr3_nt: TGCGCCAGCAGCTTGGAGCTCAGTAGCTACGAGCAGTACTTC

d_call: -
v_call: TRBV15
clone_size: -
j_call: TRBJ1-4
cdr3_length: 16
cdr3_aa: CATSRGNMRANEKLFF
cdr3_nt: TGTGCCACCAGCAGAGGCAACATGCGGGCTAATGAAAAACTGTTTTTT

d_call: -
v_call: TRBV28
clone_size: -
j_call: TRBJ2-7
cdr3_length: 15
cdr3_aa: CASSFRPSMAYEQYF
cdr3_nt: TGTGCCAGCAGTTTTAGACCCAGCATGGCCTACGAGCAGTACTTC

d_call: TRBD2
v_call: TRBV6-1
clone_size: -
j_call: TRBJ2-1
cdr3_length: 15
cdr3_aa: CASSDPSGSKNEQFF
cdr3_nt: TGTGCCAGCAGTGACCCTAGCGGGAGTAAGAATGAGCAGTTCTTC

d_call: -
v_call: TRBV5-6
clone_size: -
j_call: TRBJ2-5
cdr3_length: 15
cdr3_aa: CASSLSGTVLETQYF
cdr3_nt: TGTGCCAGCAGCTTGTCTGGTACGGTGTTGGAGACCCAGTACTTC